This T cell receptor (beta chain) was sequenced in a study of Graves' ophthalmopathy and Graves' hyperthyroidism. Study-wide results and limits: Blood also held most thyroid clonotypes expanded above 0.001 frequency.

Trimming took 6 bases from V and 0 from J; bases not matched to a gene: 10. This CDR3 is 18 amino acids long. CDR1 MNHEY and CDR2 SVGAGI come from the germline V gene. There are many counts of this clonotype. Its specificity is unknown. Beta-chain TCR CDR3 regions were amplified from RNA transcripts. Following a first-round RT-PCR that used HTBI primers, a second-round multiplex PCR was carried out. TCRdb reprocessed the multiplex PCR reads via MiXCR and lists one record per CDR3 protein. The sample includes about 340,000 distinct CDR3 sequences, about a sixth of them seen just once. From fresh peripheral blood, around 9.3 ml in volume, the PBMCs were obtained.

The specimen sequenced was peripheral blood. V is TRBV6-5 and J is TRBJ1-6, with 8 bases fitting TRBD1. The receptor was derived from an adult man with Graves' ophthalmopathy. The DNA for the CDR3 is TGTGCCAGCAGCAACTCCGGGACAGGCTTCTCCTATAATTCACCCCTCCACTTT. As protein: CASSNSGTGFSYNSPLHF.